The 6 T cell receptor beta chains reported below all come from one sample, sequenced in a study of T cell repertoires in cytomegalovirus infection. TCRdb reprocessed the reads via MiXCR and lists one record per CDR3 protein. Found here are about 490,000 distinct CDR3 sequences, roughly 12% of them singletons; the top ten hold roughly 10%. Sequenced input: PBMCs. The receptors stem from a human donor in good health (CMV status not recorded). Some clones in this sample may be carry-over from other donors' samples.

This clonotype has at least ten counts. This chain connects TRBV7-9 to TRBJ2-2; D is unclear. The germline V and J ends were trimmed by 4 bases and 1 base, with 16 bases remaining between them. Germline V CDR1 and CDR2: SEHNR, FQNEAQ (reference sequence). The CDR3 covers 17 residues. DNA for the CDR3: TGTGCCAGCAGCTCAACGCCCCCACAGCTGAACACCGGGGAGCTGTTTTTT. Amino acids: CASSSTPPQLNTGELFF. The variable domain in full, completed from reference TRBV7-9 and TRBJ2-2, reads DTGVSQNPRHKITKRGQNVTFRCDPISEHNRLYWYRQTLGQGPEFLTYFQNEAQLEKSRLLSDRFSAERPKGSFSTLEIQRTEQGDSAMYLCASSSTPPQLNTGELFFGEGSRLTVL.

This clonotype was recorded many times. V usage is TRBV7-9 and J usage is TRBJ2-1; 14 bases line up with TRBD2. The CDR3 spans 17 residues. Germline CDR1 and CDR2: SEHNR and FQNEAQ (reference sequence). V lost 6 bases and J lost 0; bases outside the gene matches: 4. CDR3 amino acids: CASSPGLAGVSYNEQFF. The CDR3 DNA reads TGTGCCAGCAGTCCGGGACTAGCGGGAGTCTCCTACAATGAGCAGTTCTTC.

The sample holds a few counts of this clonotype. The V gene is TRBV28, the J gene TRBJ1-2; TRBD1 is a possible D gene (5 bases). CDR1 and CDR2 (germline): MDHEN, SYDVKM. The CDR3 loop spans 15 amino acids. The V end was cut by 5 bases, the J end by 8 bases, with 21 bases between. The CDR3 DNA reads TGTGCCAGCAGTGCACAGGTACTGGGGTTGGAGGGCTACACCTTC. It yields the protein CASSAQVLGLEGYTF.

This clonotype was counted ten times or more. The V call is TRBV13, the J call TRBJ2-7, with a weak D call TRBD2 (5 bases). The CDR3 has 15 residues. Germline V lookup: CDR1 PRHDT, CDR2 FYEKMQ (reference sequence). V lost 2 bases, J lost 0 bases, and 11 bases lay in between. The CDR3 sequence is CASSLSRAGSYEQYF. In nucleotides, the CDR3 is TGTGCCAGCAGCTTATCCCGGGCGGGCTCCTACGAGCAGTACTTC. Based on the CDR3 plus reference TRBV13 and TRBJ2-7, the full variable domain is AAGVIQSPRHLIKEKRETATLKCYPIPRHDTVYWYQQGPGQDPQFLISFYEKMQSDKGSIPDRFSAQQFSDYHSELNMSSLELGDSALYFCASSLSRAGSYEQYFGPGTRLTVT.

This clonotype was counted at least ten times. This rearrangement joins TRBV6-8 to TRBJ2-5; TRBD2 aligns across 12 bases. CDR1 and CDR2 (germline): MNHGY, SAAAGT. Losses at the gene ends were 1 base for V and 2 bases for J; bases not matched to a gene: 5. The CDR3 contains 17 residues. The DNA for the CDR3 is TGTGCCAGCAGTTACTTTCGACTAGCGGGGGAACAAGAGACCCAGTACTTC. This gives the protein CASSYFRLAGEQETQYF.

This clonotype came up many times. The V and J genes are TRBV20-1 and TRBJ2-2; 7 nucleotides agree with TRBD2. The CDR3 loop spans 15 amino acids. Germline trimming cut 0 bases from V and 2 bases from J; bases unmatched to any gene: 3. Looked up from germline, CDR1 is DFQATT and CDR2 is SNEGSKA (reference sequence). The CDR3: CSAREASGNTGELFF. CDR3 nucleotide sequence: TGCAGTGCTAGAGAAGCTAGCGGTAACACCGGGGAGCTGTTTTTT.